This TCR beta chain was identified in a study of brain T cells in children with intractable seizures. Data came from immunoSEQ multiplex PCR; TCRdb stores just in-frame clones and leaves some out. The sample has roughly 80,000 clones, about 90% seen once; the top ten hold approximately 24%. Surgery cases with the highest brain T cell transcript signatures were chosen for sequencing. At least one anti-epileptic drug was given before surgery. The sequenced sample was peripheral blood, obtained at surgery. This TCR was recovered from a girl between 2 and 10 years old with Rasmussen encephalitis and intractable seizures.

CDR3 DNA: TGTGCCAGCAGCCGTAGCGGGGGCACAGATACGCAGTATTTT. It translates to CASSRSGGTDTQYF. The chain recombines TRBV28 with TRBJ2-3; the match to TRBD2 covers 8 bases. In germline, CDR1 is MDHEN, CDR2 SYDVKM. With 6 bases clipped from V and 1 base from J, the junction kept 3 bases outside the gene matches. The CDR3 runs 14 residues.